The 11 T cell receptor beta chains given below trace back to one sample, sequenced in a study of blood T cell repertoires in COVID-19. Produced via immunoSEQ multiplex PCR; TCRdb's table is partial and in-frame only. The sample lists about 160,000 clones; 70% to 90% were seen once. The sample taken for sequencing was peripheral blood. Receptors originate from a woman between 65 and 79 years old with acute or convalescent COVID-19.

The V and J genes are TRBV6-6 and TRBJ1-5; possibly TRBD1 for D (5 bases). The CDR3 is made up of 13 amino acids. The germline gives CDR1 MNHNY, CDR2 SVGAGI (reference sequence). V was trimmed by 8 bases and J by 5 bases, leaving 13 bases between them. CDR3 residues: CASGTGFDQPQHF. The CDR3 coding sequence is TGTGCCAGCGGAACAGGTTTCGATCAGCCCCAGCATTTT.

The chain joins TRBV3-1 (or the pseudogene TRBV3-2) to TRBJ1-5; D remains unclear. Germline V gives CDR1 LGHDT, CDR2 YNNKEL (reference sequence). The CDR3 runs 14 residues. With 1 base removed from V and 4 bases from J, the gap between germline ends came to 8 bases. Here the CDR3 reads CASSQGSVNQPQHF. In nucleotides, the CDR3 is TGTGCCAGCAGCCAAGGGTCAGTTAATCAGCCCCAGCATTTT.

This chain connects TRBV4-2 to TRBJ2-5; 9 nucleotides line up with TRBD2. The CDR3 is made up of 17 amino acids. Germline CDR1 LGHNA, CDR2 YNFKEQ. With V trimmed by 1 base and J by 5 bases, 11 bases remained unmatched. The CDR3: CASSQGEFAGGPETQYF. The CDR3 DNA follows: TGTGCCAGCAGCCAAGGGGAATTTGCGGGGGGGCCGGAGACCCAGTACTTC.

The V and J genes are TRBV28 and TRBJ2-3; 9 bases match TRBD1. V lost 5 bases to trimming and J lost 4 bases; unmatched junction nucleotides: 7. Germline V gene data show CDR1 as MDHEN and CDR2 as SYDVKM. The CDR3 totals 15 residues. CDR3 nucleotide sequence: TGTGCCAGCAGTCCATACAGGGGGCGGGCAGATACGCAGTATTTT. As protein: CASSPYRGRADTQYF.

The chain joins TRBV5-4 to TRBJ1-6, with a tentative D call TRBD1 (5 bases). Trimming shortened V by 4 bases and J by 8 bases, and 19 bases separated the two germline ends. The CDR3 consists of 16 residues. Germline loops: CDR1 SGHNT, CDR2 YYREEE (reference sequence). CDR3 sequence reads: CASSVILGLSDSPLHF. The CDR3 DNA sequence: TGTGCCAGCAGCGTAATCTTGGGACTTTCGGATTCACCCCTCCACTTT.

The genes are TRBV6-2 or TRBV6-3 and TRBJ1-3, with D perhaps TRBD1 (5 bases). Trimming shortened V by 5 bases and J by 0 bases, and 8 bases separated the two germline ends. The length of the CDR3 is 14 residues. Germline CDR1 and CDR2: MNHEY and SVGEGT. In DNA, the CDR3 is TGTGCCAGCAGTGTGGACATCTCTGGAAACACCATATATTTT. As protein: CASSVDISGNTIYF.

This clone was seen once. This chain joins TRBV6-5 and TRBJ1-5, with D maybe TRBD1 (5 bases). The V gene's germline CDR1 is MNHEY and CDR2 SVGAGI. The CDR3 sequence is 15 residues long. V was cut by 8 bases and J by 4 bases, with 18 bases left in between. The CDR3 here is CASSGGGVGNQPQHF. DNA for the CDR3: TGTGCCAGCTCCGGGGGTGGGGTCGGAAATCAGCCCCAGCATTTT.

V gene TRBV29-1 combines with J gene TRBJ2-1, with a weak D call TRBD1 (6 bases). Germline loops: CDR1 SQVTM, CDR2 ANQGSEA. The V and J ends lost 2 bases and 10 bases respectively, with 15 bases between them. There are 13 residues in the CDR3. The CDR3 protein is CSVERSRGFEQFF. CDR3 coding DNA: TGCAGCGTTGAACGGTCCAGGGGCTTCGAGCAGTTCTTC.

This sequence joins TRBV7-9 and TRBJ2-1, with TRBD1 identical over 8 bases. CDR3 length equals 18 residues. The germline CDR1 and CDR2 sequences are SEHNR and FQNEAQ (reference sequence). Losses at the gene ends were 4 bases for V and 1 base for J; bases not matched to a gene: 12. In DNA form, the CDR3 reads TGTGCCAGCAGCTACGGACAGGGTACCTCACTTTCCTACAATGAGCAGTTCTTC. Protein: CASSYGQGTSLSYNEQFF. Full variable domain (missing parts from reference TRBV7-9 and TRBJ2-1): DTGVSQNPRHKITKRGQNVTFRCDPISEHNRLYWYRQTLGQGPEFLTYFQNEAQLEKSRLLSDRFSAERPKGSFSTLEIQRTEQGDSAMYLCASSYGQGTSLSYNEQFFGPGTRLTVL.

This chain links TRBV14 with TRBJ1-2, with D maybe TRBD1 (6 bases). The germline V gene has CDR1 SGHDN and CDR2 FVKESK. The CDR3 has 15 residues. V was trimmed by 2 bases and J by 4 bases, leaving 14 bases between them. CDR3 in DNA: TGTGCCAGCAGCCAAATCCCCGGGACATCCTATGGCTACACCTTC. As protein: CASSQIPGTSYGYTF. The complete variable domain, with remaining parts taken from reference TRBV14 and TRBJ1-2, reads EAGVTQFPSHSVIEKGQTVTLRCDPISGHDNLYWYRRVMGKEIKFLLHFVKESKQDESGMPNNRFLAERTGGTYSTLKVQPAELEDSGVYFCASSQIPGTSYGYTFGSGTRLTVV.

V and J are TRBV5-4 and TRBJ2-7, with 10 positions matching TRBD1. The V gene end was trimmed by 4 bases and the J gene end by 10 bases; junction bases not matched to a gene: 11. CDR1 SGHNT and CDR2 YYREEE come from the germline V gene (reference sequence). The CDR3 sequence is 14 residues long. In DNA form, the CDR3 reads TGTGCCAGCAGCCTGGACAGGGGGACGTCCCAACAGTACTTC. It encodes CASSLDRGTSQQYF. The full variable domain, rest sourced from reference TRBV5-4 and TRBJ2-7, is ETGVTQSPTHLIKTRGQQVTLRCSSQSGHNTVSWYQQALGQGPQFIFQYYREEENGRGNFPPRFSGLQFPNYSSELNVNALELDDSALYLCASSLDRGTSQQYFGPGTRLTVT.